This is a list of T cell receptor beta chains from one sample in a study of T-cell reconstitution after alpha-beta-depleted transplantation in children. TCRdb independently ran MiXCR on the PCR reads; one entry per CDR3 protein. Counted here are 420,000 or so distinct CDR3 sequences, about 11% occurring once; the ten biggest clones make up roughly 5.1%. Material: PBMCs from the stem cell graft donor, obtained from the stem cell graft. These TCRs come from a human donor who donated a stem cell graft to a child with acute myeloid leukemia. Each CDR3 is given with its conserved first and last residue.

len | v_gene | CDR3aa
11 | TRBV29-1 | CSVRRTGELFF
14 | TRBV20-1 | CSARSWGGLETQYF
14 | TRBV20-1 | CSAPRTSGVNEQFF
16 | TRBV11-2 | CASSLVGSRAKNIQYF
16 | TRBV5-6 | CASSLVGGVGNSPLHF
14 | TRBV25-1 | CASTPGGNTGELFF
14 | TRBV10-3 | CAISTGGSPDTQYF
13 | TRBV6-2/TRBV6-3 | CASSYWGFGELFF
17 | TRBV6-5 | CASSYTSSGRADNEQFF
14 | TRBV20-1 | CSARKGLGYNEQFF
13 | TRBV7-8 | CASSWGKADTQYF
13 | TRBV25-1 | CASSVLWKTEAFF
16 | TRBV5-1 | CASSLQTSGAGDTQYF
15 | TRBV20-1 | CSAVGGGGGNQPQHF
16 | TRBV10-3 | CAISTTSGGSQETQYF
15 | TRBV19 | CASSMTGGVNTEAFF
13 | TRBV29-1 | CSVGAVNTGELFF
17 | TRBV12-3/TRBV12-4 | CATKPPGTGGPRNTQYF
17 | TRBV6-5 | CASSYSIPGGSTDTQYF
13 | TRBV20-1 | CSARDHDSGEQYF
18 | TRBV5-1 | CASSFTTSGRMVSYEQYF
13 | TRBV15 | CATSTDLYNEQFF
15 | TRBV20-1 | CSARDSVSPMGGYTF
19 | TRBV7-2 | CASSLVQTSGQGRTDTQYF
14 | TRBV9 | CASSVAPTGNGYTF
15 | TRBV5-5 | CASSLKQASGNTIYF